These T cell receptor beta chains were read from a single sample in a study of blood T cell repertoires in COVID-19. The repertoire was sequenced with immunoSEQ multiplex PCR; TCRdb's copy has only in-frame clones and lacks some. There are 110,000 to 150,000 clones in the sample; approximately 80% occur only once, and approximately 6% lies in the top ten. Sequenced sample: PBMCs or T cells enriched from blood (not recorded which). The receptors originated from a woman in her fifties or sixties who had recovered from COVID-19. The CDR3 runs from the conserved cysteine through the conserved F or W. The D gene is left open where the match is weak. Rows may omit the clone size; those that give it use once, few, many or a size class.

clone_size: .
v_call: TRBV19
d_call: .
j_call: TRBJ1-1
cdr3_aa: CASSSRPGTTGSGTEAFF
cdr3_nt: TGTGCCAGTAGTAGCCGGCCGGGAACAACCGGGAGTGGCACTGAAGCTTTCTTT

clone_size: .
v_call: TRBV7-2
d_call: .
j_call: TRBJ2-5
cdr3_aa: CASSLHPSQETQYF
cdr3_nt: TGTGCCAGCAGCTTACATCCTAGCCAAGAGACCCAGTACTTC

clone_size: .
v_call: TRBV9
d_call: TRBD1
j_call: TRBJ1-3
cdr3_aa: CASSPSGQGDTIYF
cdr3_nt: TGTGCCAGCAGCCCCTCGGGACAGGGGGACACCATATATTTT

clone_size: .
v_call: TRBV5-4
d_call: .
j_call: TRBJ2-1
cdr3_aa: CASSSPRQSYNEQFF
cdr3_nt: TGTGCCAGCAGCTCCCCGCGACAGTCCTACAATGAGCAGTTCTTC

clone_size: .
v_call: TRBV7-3
d_call: TRBD2
j_call: TRBJ2-1
cdr3_aa: CASSLEASGGVDEQFF
cdr3_nt: TGTGCCAGCAGCTTAGAGGCTAGCGGGGGAGTTGATGAGCAGTTCTTC

clone_size: .
v_call: TRBV7-9
d_call: .
j_call: TRBJ2-3
cdr3_aa: CASSLYRGGDTQYF
cdr3_nt: TGTGCCAGCAGCTTATACAGGGGAGGAGATACGCAGTATTTT

clone_size: .
v_call: TRBV19
d_call: TRBD2
j_call: TRBJ2-7
cdr3_aa: CASARRTSPYEQYF
cdr3_nt: TGTGCCAGTGCCCGTCGGACTAGTCCCTACGAGCAGTACTTC

clone_size: .
v_call: TRBV3-1/TRBV3-2
d_call: .
j_call: TRBJ2-1
cdr3_aa: CASSQDFEGNEQFF
cdr3_nt: TGTGCCAGCAGCCAAGACTTCGAGGGCAATGAGCAGTTCTTC

clone_size: .
v_call: TRBV5-1
d_call: .
j_call: TRBJ2-5
cdr3_aa: CASYRPGMVETQYF
cdr3_nt: TGCGCCAGCTATCGACCGGGTATGGTGGAGACCCAGTACTTC

clone_size: .
v_call: TRBV2
d_call: .
j_call: TRBJ2-7
cdr3_aa: CASSAYSSRGEQYF
cdr3_nt: TGTGCCAGCAGTGCCTACAGTTCTCGGGGCGAGCAGTACTTC

clone_size: .
v_call: TRBV9
d_call: .
j_call: TRBJ2-5
cdr3_aa: CASSPPGRGQETQYF
cdr3_nt: TGTGCCAGCAGCCCCCCCGGACGGGGCCAAGAGACCCAGTACTTC

clone_size: .
v_call: TRBV3-1/TRBV3-2
d_call: .
j_call: TRBJ1-6
cdr3_aa: CASSQDMEVPLHF
cdr3_nt: TGTGCCAGCAGCCAAGATATGGAGGTGCCCCTCCACTTT

clone_size: .
v_call: TRBV5-1
d_call: TRBD2
j_call: TRBJ2-2
cdr3_aa: CASNGGASTGELFF
cdr3_nt: TGCGCCAGCAACGGGGGGGCGTCCACCGGGGAGCTGTTTTTT

clone_size: .
v_call: TRBV5-1
d_call: .
j_call: TRBJ1-2
cdr3_aa: CASSRSLEGNYGYTF
cdr3_nt: TGCGCCAGCAGCCGAAGCCTGGAGGGGAACTATGGCTACACCTTC

clone_size: .
v_call: TRBV6-5
d_call: .
j_call: TRBJ2-1
cdr3_aa: CASIGARFTYNEQFF
cdr3_nt: TGTGCCAGCATTGGGGCCCGCTTTACCTACAATGAGCAGTTCTTC

clone_size: .
v_call: TRBV18
d_call: .
j_call: TRBJ1-1
cdr3_aa: CASSPAIQSTEAFF
cdr3_nt: TGTGCCAGCTCACCGGCGATACAGAGCACTGAAGCTTTCTTT

clone_size: .
v_call: TRBV6-2/TRBV6-3
d_call: .
j_call: TRBJ1-1
cdr3_aa: CASSYPGGPEAFF
cdr3_nt: TGTGCCAGCAGTTACCCCGGGGGGCCTGAAGCTTTCTTT

clone_size: .
v_call: TRBV10-3
d_call: .
j_call: TRBJ1-6
cdr3_aa: CAISETQANSPLHF
cdr3_nt: TGTGCCATCAGTGAGACACAGGCCAATTCACCCCTCCACTTT

clone_size: once
v_call: TRBV9
d_call: .
j_call: TRBJ1-4
cdr3_aa: CASSVGPQTAGEKLFF
cdr3_nt: TGTGCCAGCAGCGTAGGACCCCAGACAGCAGGTGAAAAACTGTTTTTT

clone_size: .
v_call: TRBV6-1
d_call: .
j_call: TRBJ1-2
cdr3_aa: CASSDLRTVRLNYGYTF
cdr3_nt: TGTGCCAGCAGTGACCTGCGGACAGTCCGCCTTAACTATGGCTACACCTTC

clone_size: .
v_call: TRBV24-1
d_call: .
j_call: TRBJ1-1
cdr3_aa: CATSTNRGRTNTEAFF
cdr3_nt: TGTGCCACCAGTACGAACCGAGGGCGGACGAACACTGAAGCTTTCTTT